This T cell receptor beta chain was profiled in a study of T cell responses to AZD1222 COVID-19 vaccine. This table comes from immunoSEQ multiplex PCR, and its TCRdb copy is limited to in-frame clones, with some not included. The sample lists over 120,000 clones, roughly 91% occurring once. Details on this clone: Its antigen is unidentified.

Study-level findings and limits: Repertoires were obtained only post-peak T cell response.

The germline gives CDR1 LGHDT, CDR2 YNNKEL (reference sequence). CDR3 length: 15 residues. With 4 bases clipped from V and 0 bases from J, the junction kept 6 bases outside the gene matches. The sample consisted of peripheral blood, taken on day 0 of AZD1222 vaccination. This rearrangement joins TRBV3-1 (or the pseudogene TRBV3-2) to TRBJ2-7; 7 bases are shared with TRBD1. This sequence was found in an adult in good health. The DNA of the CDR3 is TGTGCCAGCAGCCCGACAGGGTCTCTCTCCTACGAGCAGTACTTC. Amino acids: CASSPTGSLSYEQYF.